The 22 T cell receptor beta chains given below trace back to one sample, sequenced in a study of blood T cell repertoires in COVID-19. Method: immunoSEQ multiplex PCR; TCRdb's copy keeps in-frame clones and lacks some. The data show 140,000 or so clones, 89% seen once. The sequencing sample was made of peripheral blood. These receptors were taken from a human donor in a cohort sampled during active COVID-19.

About this clone itself: A junction end diverges from the germline sequence, so it may reflect a read error. The V and J genes are TRBV25-1 and TRBJ2-3, with D maybe TRBD2 (6 bases). Per germline, CDR1 MGHDK and CDR2 SYGVNS. The length of the CDR3 is 13 residues. The CDR3 nucleotides read TGTGCCAGCAGTGAATTTAGCCGGGACTGGAGGGATTTT. Its protein is CASSEFSRDWRDF.

V is TRBV4-3 and J is TRBJ2-7, with D maybe TRBD1 (5 bases). V was pared by 4 bases and J by 1 base, with 11 bases between. The CDR3 extends over 14 amino acids. Per the germline V gene, CDR1 is LGHNA and CDR2 is YSLEER. For the CDR3, the DNA is TGCGCCAGCAGCCTGGACACTTTATCCTACGAGCAGTACTTC. This gives the protein CASSLDTLSYEQYF.

This sequence joins TRBV12-2 and TRBJ1-1; TRBD1, the table's D call, was not compared with the DNA. TRBV12-2 is assigned pseudogene status. The CDR3 spans 19 residues. In nucleotides, the CDR3 is TGTGCAAGTCGCTTAGCGCTTTCAACAGGGGAGGAGGGCAACACTGAAGCTTTCTTT. This gives the protein CASRLALSTGEEGNTEAFF.

This clone came up once. The CDR3 DNA reads as TGTGCCAGCAGCTCCACCCCGACAGGGGTGGGGGGCTACACCTTC. It specifies CASSSTPTGVGGYTF. V and J are TRBV7-3 and TRBJ1-2; 8 nucleotides agree with TRBD1. Germline V lookup: CDR1 SGHTA, CDR2 FQGTGA. J lost 8 bases, V lost 4 bases, and 12 bases had no gene match. The CDR3 contains 15 residues.

The V gene is TRBV19, the J gene TRBJ2-7, with TRBD2 matching over 7 bases. Germline CDR1 is LNHDA and CDR2 is SQIVND (reference sequence). V shed 2 bases and J 2 bases; nucleotides not matched to a gene: 3. The CDR3 is made up of 14 amino acids. The CDR3 DNA sequence: TGTGCCAGTAGTATATCTAGCGGACCCTACGAGCAGTACTTC. This encodes CASSISSGPYEQYF.

The chain uses TRBV2 and TRBJ1-5; TRBD1 matches at 9 bases. This CDR3 has 15 residues. V dropped 6 bases and J dropped 0; count of bases not matched to a gene: 3. The germline V gene encodes CDR1 SNHLY and CDR2 FYNNEI. This chain's CDR3 is CASRGTGYSNQPQHF. The CDR3 DNA reads TGTGCCAGCAGAGGGACAGGGTATAGCAATCAGCCCCAGCATTTT. Full variable domain (remainder filled in from reference TRBV2 and TRBJ1-5): EPEVTQTPSHQVTQMGQEVILRCVPISNHLYFYWYRQILGQKVEFLVSFYNNEISEKSEIFDDQFSVERPDGSNFTLKIRSTKLEDSAMYFCASRGTGYSNQPQHFGDGTRLSIL.

CDR3 residues: CASSRPGLAYEQYF. The CDR3 nucleotides read TGTGCCAGCAGCCGTCCGGGACTAGCCTACGAGCAGTACTTC. The chain couples TRBV6-2 or TRBV6-3 to TRBJ2-7; 8 bases map to TRBD2. CDR3 length equals 14 residues. CDR1 is MNHEY and CDR2 is SVGEGT in the germline V gene. V was clipped by 6 bases and J by 2 bases; unmatched bases: 6.

The gene calls are TRBV29-1 and TRBJ1-4; 9 bases are a match to TRBD1. Germline-derived CDR1 and CDR2 are SQVTM and ANQGSEA. CDR3 size: 16 residues. V was pared by 0 bases and J by 3 bases, with 5 bases of the junction left unmatched. CDR3 nucleotide sequence: TGCAGCGTTGAAGATCCACAGGGGGCCCCTAATGAAAAACTGTTTTTT. This gives the protein CSVEDPQGAPNEKLFF.

The rearrangement uses TRBV10-2 and TRBJ1-4; D possibly corresponds to TRBD1 (5 bases). Per germline, CDR1 WSHSY and CDR2 SAAADI. The CDR3 covers 17 residues. The germline V and J ends were trimmed by 6 bases and 0 bases, with 17 bases remaining between them. The CDR3: CASRAVGGIATNEKLFF. The CDR3 DNA follows: TGCGCCAGCAGAGCGGTGGGGGGTATTGCAACTAATGAAAAACTGTTTTTT.

This chain uses TRBV18 with TRBJ1-1, with D perhaps TRBD1 (6 bases). Germline V CDR1 and CDR2: KGHSH, LQKENI. Trimming removed 3 bases from V and 0 bases from J, with 17 bases in between. The CDR3 runs 17 residues. CDR3 in amino acids: CASSPLGGALMNTEAFF. The DNA of the CDR3 is TGTGCCAGCTCACCCTTGGGGGGGGCCCTGATGAACACTGAAGCTTTCTTT.

The rearrangement links TRBV5-1 to TRBJ1-1; TRBD1 aligns across 8 bases. The CDR3 is made up of 15 amino acids. Unmatched junction bases numbered 9, after V lost 3 bases and J lost 5 bases. Per germline, CDR1 SGHRS and CDR2 YFSETQ. CDR3 sequence: CASSSDGQGMTEAFF. Written as DNA, the CDR3 is TGCGCCAGCAGCTCCGATGGACAGGGAATGACTGAAGCTTTCTTT.

The rearrangement links TRBV27 to TRBJ2-2; the D gene is possibly TRBD2 (5 bases). The CDR3 runs 14 residues. V was trimmed by 9 bases and J by 4 bases, leaving 15 bases between them. Germline CDR1 MNHEY, CDR2 SMNVEV (reference sequence). This CDR3 reads CASQDWAGTGELFF. The DNA for the CDR3 is TGTGCCAGTCAGGACTGGGCGGGCACCGGGGAGCTGTTTTTT.

Written as DNA, the CDR3 is TGTGCCAGCAGACCCCCCAGGGTAACCGGGGAGCTGTTTTTT. Its protein is CASRPPRVTGELFF. The rearrangement uses TRBV7-9 and TRBJ2-2; perhaps TRBD1 as D (5 bases). The germline V gene has CDR1 SEHNR and CDR2 FQNEAQ (reference sequence). This CDR3 is built from 14 residues. V was cut by 6 bases and J by 5 bases, with 13 bases left in between.

The genes are TRBV6-5 and TRBJ2-1, with D possibly being TRBD1 (6 bases). V lost 5 bases and J lost 8, with 19 bases in between. There are 15 residues in the CDR3. Germline V gene sequence: CDR1 MNHEY, CDR2 SVGAGI. The CDR3 region has the DNA TGTGCCAGCAGTCTACAGGGCGGTTTCGTGCATGAGCAGTTCTTC. It is translated as CASSLQGGFVHEQFF.

The chain links TRBV7-8 to TRBJ1-2; 10 positions agree with TRBD1. V lost 1 base to trimming and J lost 2 bases; unmatched junction nucleotides: 1. CDR1 is SGHVS, CDR2 FQNEAQ, per germline. The CDR3 sequence is 15 residues long. The CDR3 sequence: CASSLGQGANYGYTF. Here the CDR3 DNA reads TGTGCCAGCAGCTTAGGACAGGGGGCCAACTATGGCTACACCTTC.

This sequence joins TRBV30 and TRBJ2-1, with 14 positions matching TRBD2. Germline values: CDR1 GTSNPN, CDR2 SVGIG (reference sequence). The CDR3 loop spans 16 amino acids. Trimming removed 2 bases from V and 9 bases from J; junction bases left unmatched: 9. The CDR3 DNA reads TGTGCCTGGAGTCCATCTCGGACTAGCGGGGGGTCTGAGCAGTTCTTC. It is translated as CAWSPSRTSGGSEQFF.

The CDR3 region is CASSLVQDGTYEQYF. In DNA, the CDR3 is TGTGCCAGCAGCTTAGTACAGGACGGAACCTACGAGCAGTACTTC. The chain is built from TRBV7-8 and TRBJ2-7, with D possibly TRBD1 on 5 matching bases. The germline gives CDR1 SGHVS, CDR2 FQNEAQ. V was trimmed by 1 base and J by 2 bases, leaving 12 bases between them. CDR3 length: 15 amino acids.

The chain joins TRBV19 to TRBJ1-2; D remains unclear. This CDR3 is 13 amino acids long. CDR1 is LNHDA, CDR2 SQIVND, per germline (reference sequence). Trimming shortened V by 5 bases and J by 1 base, and 8 bases separated the two germline ends. CDR3 sequence reads: CASSRQNNYGYTF. The CDR3, as DNA: TGTGCCAGTAGTCGACAAAATAACTATGGCTACACCTTC.

This clone was detected only once. The rearrangement uses TRBV9 and TRBJ2-7; TRBD1 matches 10 bases. Losses at the gene ends were 3 bases for V and 7 bases for J; bases not matched to a gene: 7. The CDR3 is 14 amino acids. Germline values: CDR1 SGDLS, CDR2 YYNGEE. The CDR3 region is CASSASTGGWEQYF. The CDR3 region has the DNA TGTGCCAGCAGCGCGTCGACAGGGGGCTGGGAGCAGTACTTC.

The chain joins TRBV10-2 to TRBJ2-5; the match to TRBD2 covers 10 bases. Germline trimming cut 2 bases from V and 5 bases from J; bases unmatched to any gene: 5. This CDR3 has 15 amino acids. Germline V gene sequence: CDR1 WSHSY, CDR2 SAAADI. The CDR3 sequence is CASSESGGAGETQYF. The CDR3 DNA reads as TGCGCCAGCAGTGAGAGCGGGGGGGCCGGGGAGACCCAGTACTTC.

This chain uses TRBV11-2 with TRBJ1-2, with D maybe TRBD1 (5 bases). The CDR3 is 14 residues long. Trimming removed 5 bases from V and 4 bases from J, with 14 bases in between. Germline CDR1 reads SGHAT; CDR2 reads FQNNGV. The CDR3 DNA follows: TGTGCCAGCAGCCTCCGTCGGGGGTCCTATGGCTACACCTTC. This gives the protein CASSLRRGSYGYTF.

This rearrangement joins TRBV6-2 or TRBV6-3 to TRBJ1-2; no clear D gene. Germline V CDR1 and CDR2: MNHEY, SVGEGT. V shed 6 bases and J shed 8 bases, with 16 bases lying between them. The CDR3 is made up of 13 amino acids. The CDR3 is CASSRAAGGGYTF. The DNA for the CDR3 is TGTGCCAGCAGCCGTGCGGCGGGAGGCGGCTACACCTTC.